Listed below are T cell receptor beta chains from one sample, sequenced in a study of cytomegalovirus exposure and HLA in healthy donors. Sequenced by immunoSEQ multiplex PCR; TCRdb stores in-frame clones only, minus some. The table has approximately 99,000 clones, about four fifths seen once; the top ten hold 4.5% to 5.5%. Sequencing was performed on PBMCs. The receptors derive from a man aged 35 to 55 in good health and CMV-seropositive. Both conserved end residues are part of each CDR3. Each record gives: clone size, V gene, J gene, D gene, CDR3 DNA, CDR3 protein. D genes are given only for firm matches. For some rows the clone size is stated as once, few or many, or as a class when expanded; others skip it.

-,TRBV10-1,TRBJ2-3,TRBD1,TGCGCCAGCAGACATTTTGACAGGGCTAACACAGATACGCAGTATTTT,CASRHFDRANTDTQYF
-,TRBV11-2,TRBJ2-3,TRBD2,TGTGCCAGCAGCGGGTGGACTAGCGGGAGCACAGATACGCAGTATTTT,CASSGWTSGSTDTQYF
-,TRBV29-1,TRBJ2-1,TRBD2,TGCAGCGTTGAATCTGGCGGGGGAAACAATGAGCAGTTCTTC,CSVESGGGNNEQFF
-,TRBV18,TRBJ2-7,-,TGTGCCAGCTCACCAGAGGCTGGGGGAGGTGAGCAGTACTTC,CASSPEAGGGEQYF
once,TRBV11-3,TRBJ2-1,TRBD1,TGTGCCAGCGGGTCAGGGGGCTACAATGAGCAGTTCTTC,CASGSGGYNEQFF
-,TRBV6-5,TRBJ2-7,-,TGTGCCAGCAGTTCCCACAAATCGATCCTCGACGAGCAGTACTTC,CASSSHKSILDEQYF
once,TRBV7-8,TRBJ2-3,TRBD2,TGTGCCAGCAGCCGAAAGGTGCCAGGACTAGCGGGAGGAGGTACGCAGTATTTT,CASSRKVPGLAGGGTQYF
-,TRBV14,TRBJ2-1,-,TGTGCCAGCAGCCAACCGTGGGGACTCTACAATGAGCAGTTCTTC,CASSQPWGLYNEQFF
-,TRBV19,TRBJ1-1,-,TGTGCCAGTAGCTTCGGGGGAGGTTCCACTGAAGCTTTCTTT,CASSFGGGSTEAFF
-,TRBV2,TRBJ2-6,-,TGTGCCAGCAGGAGGGACATGTTGATGAGAGGGGCCAACGTCCTGACTTTC,CASRRDMLMRGANVLTF
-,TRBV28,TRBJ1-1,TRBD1,TGTGCCAGCAATGACAGGGATAAAGCTTTCTTT,CASNDRDKAFF
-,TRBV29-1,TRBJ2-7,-,TGCAGCGTCTCTGGCGGCTACGAGCAGTACTTC,CSVSGGYEQYF
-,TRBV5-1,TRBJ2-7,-,TGCGCCAGCAGCTTGGAGTGGGAGAGGCCCTACGAGCAGTACTTC,CASSLEWERPYEQYF
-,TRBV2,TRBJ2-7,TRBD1,TGTGCCAGCAAGCGACAGGGGGCCGGGCAGTACTTC,CASKRQGAGQYF
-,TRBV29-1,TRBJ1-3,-,TGCAGCGTTGTATCAGGTGGAAACACCATATATTTT,CSVVSGGNTIYF
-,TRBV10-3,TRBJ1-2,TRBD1,TGTGCCACCAGGGGACAGTCCATCCTGACCCCTAACTATGGCTACACCTTC,CATRGQSILTPNYGYTF
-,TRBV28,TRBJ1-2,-,TGTGCCAGCAGCCCTCGGGGCAGGGGAACGGCTGGCTACACCTTC,CASSPRGRGTAGYTF
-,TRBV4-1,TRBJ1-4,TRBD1,TGCGCCAGCAGCCAAGATGGCGGGACAGGGGTCCAAGGACTGTTTTTT,CASSQDGGTGVQGLFF
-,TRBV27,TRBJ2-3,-,TGTGCCAGCACCCGGACAATTAGCACAGATACGCAGTATTTT,CASTRTISTDTQYF
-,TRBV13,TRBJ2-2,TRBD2,TGTGCCAGCAGCAAGGGGACTAGCGGGGGGAAGAACACCGGGGAGCTGTTTTTT,CASSKGTSGGKNTGELFF
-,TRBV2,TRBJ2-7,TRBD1,TGTGCCAGCAAGGGAGCCGGGACAGGGCGGCTTAGCGAGCAGTACTTC,CASKGAGTGRLSEQYF
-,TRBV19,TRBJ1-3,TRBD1,TGTGCCAGTAGTATCGGGACAGATTTCTCTGGAAACACCATATATTTT,CASSIGTDFSGNTIYF
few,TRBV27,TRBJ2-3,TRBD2,TGTGCCAGCATGGCTAGCGGGGGATATACGCAGTATTTT,CASMASGGYTQYF
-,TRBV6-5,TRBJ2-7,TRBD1,TGTGCCAGCAGTCACCCGGGACAGGGAGGCGAGCAGTACTTC,CASSHPGQGGEQYF
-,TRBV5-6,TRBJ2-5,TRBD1,TGTGCCAGCAGCAACCGACAGGGGGCGGTGAAGCAGTACTTC,CASSNRQGAVKQYF
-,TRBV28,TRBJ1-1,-,TGTGCCAGCAGTTTGGTAGTGAACACTGAAGCTTTCTTT,CASSLVVNTEAFF
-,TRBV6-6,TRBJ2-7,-,TGTGCCAGCAGTTACAGCCACGAGCAGTACTTC,CASSYSHEQYF
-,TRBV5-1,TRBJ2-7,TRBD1,TGCGCCAGCAGCTTGGGTCAGGGGGCTAGGGGCGAGCAGTACTTC,CASSLGQGARGEQYF
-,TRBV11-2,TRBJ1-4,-,TGTGCCAGCAGCTTAGGTTCAGATAATGAAAAACTGTTTTTT,CASSLGSDNEKLFF
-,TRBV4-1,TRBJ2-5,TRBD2,TGCGCCAGCAGTCGAAAGGGGACTAGCGGGGTCCAAGAGACCCAGTACTTC,CASSRKGTSGVQETQYF
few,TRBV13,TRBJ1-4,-,TGTGCCAGCAGCTTATGGGGCGGGGCAAATGAAAAACTGTTTTTT,CASSLWGGANEKLFF
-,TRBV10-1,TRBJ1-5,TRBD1,TGCGCCAGCAGTGAAATTTGTCGGACAGGGGGCCGGCGATATAGCAATCAGCCCCAGCATTTT,CASSEICRTGGRRYSNQPQHF
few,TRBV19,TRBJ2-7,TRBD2,TGTGCCAGTAGTATGGGTAGCGGGGCCTACGAGCAGTACTTC,CASSMGSGAYEQYF
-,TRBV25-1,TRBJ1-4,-,TGTGCCAGCAGTGAATGGGCCAGCCGAAATGAAAAACTGTTTTTT,CASSEWASRNEKLFF
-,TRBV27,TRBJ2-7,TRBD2,TGTGCCAGCAGACCGGGACTAGCGGGAGAGTTGTACGAGCAGTACTTC,CASRPGLAGELYEQYF
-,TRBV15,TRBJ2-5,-,TGTGCCACCAGCAGAGATTTGGGGGGTCCAGAGACCCAGTACTTC,CATSRDLGGPETQYF
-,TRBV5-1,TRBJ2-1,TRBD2,TGCGCCAGCAGCTTGGCTCCTAGCGGGAGAGATAATGAGCAGTTCTTC,CASSLAPSGRDNEQFF
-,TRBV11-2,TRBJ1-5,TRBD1,TGTGCCAGCAGCTTCGGACAGGGAAATCAGCCCCAGCATTTT,CASSFGQGNQPQHF
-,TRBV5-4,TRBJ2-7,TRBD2,TGTGCCAGCAGCTTTTCCAATGGACTAGCTGCCGGCGAGCAGTACTTC,CASSFSNGLAAGEQYF
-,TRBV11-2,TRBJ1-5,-,TGTGCCAGCAGCTTTGAGAGGAATCAGCCCCAGCATTTT,CASSFERNQPQHF
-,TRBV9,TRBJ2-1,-,TGTGCCAGCAGCGGGGGGCAGGGGGGTTACAATGAGCAGTTCTTC,CASSGGQGGYNEQFF
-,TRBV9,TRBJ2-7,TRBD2,TGTGCCAGCAGCGTAGAAGCGGGGGTAACCTACGAGCAGTACTTC,CASSVEAGVTYEQYF
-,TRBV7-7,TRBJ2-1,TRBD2,TGTGCTAGCAGCACTAGCGGGGGGGCGATAAATGAGCAGTTCTTC,CASSTSGGAINEQFF
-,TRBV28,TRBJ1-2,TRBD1,TGTGCCAGCAGTCCGGGACAGTCTAACTATGGCTACACCTTC,CASSPGQSNYGYTF
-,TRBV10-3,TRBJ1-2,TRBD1,TGTGCCAGTACCCCGGGACAGGGGGCCCATGGCTACACCTTC,CASTPGQGAHGYTF
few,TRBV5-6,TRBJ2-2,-,TGTGCCAGCACCTTGTACAGGGTTCCAACCGGGGAGCTGTTTTTT,CASTLYRVPTGELFF
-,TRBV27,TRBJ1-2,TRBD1,TGTGCCAGCAGCCCAGGGGGCCAGTCCTATGGCTACACCTTC,CASSPGGQSYGYTF
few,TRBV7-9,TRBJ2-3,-,TGTGCCAGCAGCGAGGTCACAGATACGCAGTATTTT,CASSEVTDTQYF
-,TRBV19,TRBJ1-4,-,TGTGCCAGTAGTACCCTCCAGTGGAGGGCGGCTAATGAAAAACTGTTTTTT,CASSTLQWRAANEKLFF
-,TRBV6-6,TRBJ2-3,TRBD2,TGTGCCAGCAGTTATAAAGCGGGAGAGGATAAAGATACGCAGTATTTT,CASSYKAGEDKDTQYF
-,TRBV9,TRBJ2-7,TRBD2,TGTGCCAGCAGCGTGAGCGGGGGGGACCACGAGCAGTACTTC,CASSVSGGDHEQYF
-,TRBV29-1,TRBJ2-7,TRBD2,TGCAGCGTTCCCGGGACTAGCGGTGCCTACGAGCAGTACTTC,CSVPGTSGAYEQYF